This paragraph reports one T cell receptor (beta chain). What it recognizes is unknown. One junction end does not reproduce the germline sequence, and a read error may be involved. Genomic DNA acted as the template from which TCR beta VDJ combination and CDR3 sequence profiling were carried out. TCRdb ran MiXCR on the reads and lists one entry per CDR3 protein. Of 250,000 to 300,000 distinct CDR3 sequences in the sample, 55% to 60% are singletons; the top ten hold 8%. The sample belongs to a study of CD8+CD57+ T cells in acquired aplastic anemia. Study background: Sorted CD4+ plus CD8+ cells gave DNA averaging 3.2 ug.

General study points: Patients versus controls showed no significant CD8+ Simpson's diversity difference. Patients shared twenty-nine CD8+ CDR3 sequences with controls.

Sequencing was carried out using sorted CD4+, CD8+, or CD8+CD57+ T cells (not recorded which) from PBMCs. The origin of this receptor is a human donor with severe aplastic anemia or a healthy control (not recorded which).

CDR3 region: CASSWALTGEISYEQYF. Here the CDR3 DNA reads TGCGCCAGCAGCTGGGCACTGACAGGGGAAATCTCCTACGAGCAGTACTTC. The V and J genes are TRBV7-9 and TRBJ2-7, with TRBD1 identical over 8 bases. The CDR3 is 17 residues long. Germline CDR1 and CDR2: SEHNR and FQNEAQ (reference sequence).